The text below deals with one TCR beta chain. What it binds is not known. This CDR3 has 13 amino acids. Germline V gene sequence: CDR1 SEHNR, CDR2 FQNEAQ (reference sequence). Trimming cost V 5 bases and J 6 bases, with 13 bases left between them. The assay was carried out at the deep level. TCRdb's table, derived via immunoSEQ multiplex PCR, lists solely in-frame clones and lacks some. The sample has approximately 1,500,000 clones, roughly 96% seen once. This specimen comes from a study of shared clonotypes between healthy human individuals. Study outcomes and limitations: Donor scarcity curtailed the genetic and exposure-history diversity represented herein.

V is TRBV7-9 and J is TRBJ1-2, with D perhaps matching TRBD1 (6 bases). The source material was naive CD4+ T cells sorted from blood. This sample's subset: CD45RA+ positively selected. This sequence was found in a man younger than 45 in good health. The CDR3 nucleotides read TGTGCCAGCAGCGCTGGACAGTACCATGGCTACACCTTC. Translation gives CASSAGQYHGYTF.